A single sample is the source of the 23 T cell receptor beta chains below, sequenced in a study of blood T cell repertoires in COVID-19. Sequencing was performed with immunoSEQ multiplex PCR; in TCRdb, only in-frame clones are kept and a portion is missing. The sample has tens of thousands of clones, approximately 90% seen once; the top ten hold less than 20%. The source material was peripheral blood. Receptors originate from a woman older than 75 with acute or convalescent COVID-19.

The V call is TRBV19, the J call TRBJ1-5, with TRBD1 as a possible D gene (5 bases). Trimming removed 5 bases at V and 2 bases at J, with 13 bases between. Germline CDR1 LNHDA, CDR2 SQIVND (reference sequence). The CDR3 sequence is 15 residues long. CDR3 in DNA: TGTGCCAGTAGTGTCTTGGTAGGGGGCAATCAGCCCCAGCATTTT. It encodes CASSVLVGGNQPQHF. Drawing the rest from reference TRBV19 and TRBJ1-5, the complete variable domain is DGGITQSPKYLFRKEGQNVTLSCEQNLNHDAMYWYRQDPGQGLRLIYYSQIVNDFQKGDIAEGYSVSREKKESFPLTVTSAQKNPTAFYLCASSVLVGGNQPQHFGDGTRLSIL.

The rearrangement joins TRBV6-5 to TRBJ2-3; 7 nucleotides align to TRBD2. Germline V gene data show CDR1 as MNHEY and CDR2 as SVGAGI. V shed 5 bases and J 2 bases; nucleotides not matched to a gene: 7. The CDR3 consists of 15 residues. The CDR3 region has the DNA TGTGCCAGCAGTCCTTTAGCGGGTAACACAGATACGCAGTATTTT. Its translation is CASSPLAGNTDTQYF.

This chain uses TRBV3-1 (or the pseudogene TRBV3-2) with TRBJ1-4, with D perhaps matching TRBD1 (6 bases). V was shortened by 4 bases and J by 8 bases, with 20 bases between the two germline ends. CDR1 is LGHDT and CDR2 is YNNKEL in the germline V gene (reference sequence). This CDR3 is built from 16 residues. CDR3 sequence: CASSLRHGGPGEKLFF. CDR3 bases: TGTGCCAGCAGCCTCAGACATGGGGGCCCGGGGGAAAAACTGTTTTTT.

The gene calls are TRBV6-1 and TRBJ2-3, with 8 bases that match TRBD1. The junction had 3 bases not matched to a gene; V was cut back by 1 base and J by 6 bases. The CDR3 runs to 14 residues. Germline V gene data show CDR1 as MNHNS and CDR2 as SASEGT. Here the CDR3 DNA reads TGTGCCAGCAGTGAAGGGACAGGGTCCGATACGCAGTATTTT. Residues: CASSEGTGSDTQYF.

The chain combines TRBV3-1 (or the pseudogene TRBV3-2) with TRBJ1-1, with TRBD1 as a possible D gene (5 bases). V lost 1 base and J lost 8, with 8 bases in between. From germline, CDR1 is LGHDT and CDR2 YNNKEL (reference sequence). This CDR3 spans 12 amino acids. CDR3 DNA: TGTGCCAGCAGCCAAGCAGGGCGGGAAGCTTTCTTT. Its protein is CASSQAGREAFF.

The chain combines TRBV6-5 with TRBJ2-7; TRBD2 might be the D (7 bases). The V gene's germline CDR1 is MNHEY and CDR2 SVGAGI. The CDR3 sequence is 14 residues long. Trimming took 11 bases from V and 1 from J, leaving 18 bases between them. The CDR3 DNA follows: TGTGCCGGCCGGACGGGGGGCAGGTCCTACGAGCAGTACTTC. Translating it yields CAGRTGGRSYEQYF.

The CDR3 spells CASRRDSRAANEKLFF. For the CDR3, the DNA is TGTGCCAGCAGAAGGGATTCCAGGGCGGCTAATGAAAAACTGTTTTTT. The chain links TRBV5-4 to TRBJ1-4, with a possible D match to TRBD1 (5 bases). V lost 5 bases, J lost 3 bases, and 17 bases lay in between. There are 16 residues in the CDR3. Germline V gene data show CDR1 as SGHNT and CDR2 as YYREEE (reference sequence).

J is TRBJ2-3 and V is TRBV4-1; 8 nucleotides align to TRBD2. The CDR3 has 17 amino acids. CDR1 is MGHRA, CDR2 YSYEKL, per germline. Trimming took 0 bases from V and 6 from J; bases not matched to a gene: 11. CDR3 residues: CASSQEYSGGPRDTQYF. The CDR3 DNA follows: TGCGCCAGCAGCCAAGAATATTCGGGGGGGCCGAGGGATACGCAGTATTTT.

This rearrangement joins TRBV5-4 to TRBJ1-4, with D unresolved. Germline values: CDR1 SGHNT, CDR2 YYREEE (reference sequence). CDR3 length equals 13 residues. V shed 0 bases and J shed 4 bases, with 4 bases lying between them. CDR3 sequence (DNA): TGTGCCAGCAGCTTGGAGCTTAATGAAAAACTGTTTTTT. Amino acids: CASSLELNEKLFF.

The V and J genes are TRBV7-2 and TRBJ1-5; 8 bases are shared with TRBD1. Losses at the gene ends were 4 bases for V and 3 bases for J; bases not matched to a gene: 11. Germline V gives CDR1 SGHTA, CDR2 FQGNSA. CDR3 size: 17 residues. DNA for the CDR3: TGTGCCAGCAGCTCAAGGGAGGGACAGGTCTCCAATCAGCCCCAGCATTTT. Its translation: CASSSREGQVSNQPQHF.

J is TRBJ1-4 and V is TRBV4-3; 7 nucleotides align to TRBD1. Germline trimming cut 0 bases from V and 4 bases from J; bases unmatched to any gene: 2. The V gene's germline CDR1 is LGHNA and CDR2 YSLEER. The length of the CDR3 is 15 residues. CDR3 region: CASSQDRQGNEKLFF. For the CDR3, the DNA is TGCGCCAGCAGCCAAGATAGACAGGGTAATGAAAAACTGTTTTTT.

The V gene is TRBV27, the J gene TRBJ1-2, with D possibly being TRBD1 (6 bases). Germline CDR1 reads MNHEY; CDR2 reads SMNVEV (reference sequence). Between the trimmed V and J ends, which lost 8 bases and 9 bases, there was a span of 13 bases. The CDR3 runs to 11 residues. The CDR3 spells CASGNRVRYTF. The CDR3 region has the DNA TGTGCCAGCGGGAACAGGGTTCGCTACACCTTC.

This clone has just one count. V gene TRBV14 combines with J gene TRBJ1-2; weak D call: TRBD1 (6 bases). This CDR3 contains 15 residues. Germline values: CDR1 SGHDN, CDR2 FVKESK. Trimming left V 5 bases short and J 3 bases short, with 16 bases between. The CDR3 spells CASSWPVGAHYGYTF. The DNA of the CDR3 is TGTGCCAGCAGCTGGCCCGTGGGGGCCCACTATGGCTACACCTTC.

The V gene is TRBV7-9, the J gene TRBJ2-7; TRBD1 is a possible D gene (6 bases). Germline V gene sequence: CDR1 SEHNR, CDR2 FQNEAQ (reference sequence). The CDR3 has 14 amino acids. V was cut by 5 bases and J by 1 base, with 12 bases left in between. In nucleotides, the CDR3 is TGTGCCAGCAGCGTGGGGGCGGATTCCTACGAGCAGTACTTC. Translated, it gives CASSVGADSYEQYF.

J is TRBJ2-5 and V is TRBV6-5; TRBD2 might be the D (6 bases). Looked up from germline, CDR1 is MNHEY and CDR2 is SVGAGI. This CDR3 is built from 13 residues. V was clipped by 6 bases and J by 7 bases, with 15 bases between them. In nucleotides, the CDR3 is TGTGCCAGCAGGCGGGACCCCTTGGCGACCCAGTACTTC. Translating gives CASRRDPLATQYF.

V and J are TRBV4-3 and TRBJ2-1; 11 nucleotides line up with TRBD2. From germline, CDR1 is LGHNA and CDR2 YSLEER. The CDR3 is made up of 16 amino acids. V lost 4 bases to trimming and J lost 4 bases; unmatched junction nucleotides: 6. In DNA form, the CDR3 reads TGCGCCAGCAGCCGCCAGACTAGCGGGGCATACAATGAGCAGTTCTTC. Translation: CASSRQTSGAYNEQFF.

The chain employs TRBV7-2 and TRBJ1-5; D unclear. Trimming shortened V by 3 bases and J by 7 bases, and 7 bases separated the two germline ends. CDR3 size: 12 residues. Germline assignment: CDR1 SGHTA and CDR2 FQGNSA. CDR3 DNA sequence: TGTGCCAGCAGCTTGGTTAGACAGCCCCAGCATTTT. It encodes CASSLVRQPQHF.

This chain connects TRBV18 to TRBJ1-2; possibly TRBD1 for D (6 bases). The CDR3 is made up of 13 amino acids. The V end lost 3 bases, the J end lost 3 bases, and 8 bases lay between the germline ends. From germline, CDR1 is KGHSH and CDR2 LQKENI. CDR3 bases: TGTGCCAGCTCACCGGGACAAGACTATGGCTACACCTTC. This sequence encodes CASSPGQDYGYTF.

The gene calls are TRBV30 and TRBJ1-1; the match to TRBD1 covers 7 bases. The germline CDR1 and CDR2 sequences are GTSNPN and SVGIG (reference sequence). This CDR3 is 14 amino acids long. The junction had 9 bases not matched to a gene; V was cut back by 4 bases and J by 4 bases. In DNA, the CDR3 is TGTGCCTGGAACCCCGACAGGGCGGGCACTGAAGCTTTCTTT. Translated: CAWNPDRAGTEAFF.

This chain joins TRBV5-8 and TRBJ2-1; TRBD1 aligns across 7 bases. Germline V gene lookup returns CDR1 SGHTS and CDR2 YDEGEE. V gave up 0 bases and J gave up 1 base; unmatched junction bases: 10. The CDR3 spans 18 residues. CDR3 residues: CASSLVTARQGSYNEQFF. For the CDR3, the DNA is TGTGCCAGCAGCTTGGTGACAGCTCGACAGGGATCCTACAATGAGCAGTTCTTC.

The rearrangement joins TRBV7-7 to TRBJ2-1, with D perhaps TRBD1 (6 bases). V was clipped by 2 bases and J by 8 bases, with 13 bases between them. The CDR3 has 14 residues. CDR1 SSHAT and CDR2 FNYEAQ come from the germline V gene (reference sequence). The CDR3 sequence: CASSLTGSWDEQFF. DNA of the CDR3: TGTGCCAGCAGCTTAACAGGGTCTTGGGATGAGCAGTTCTTC.

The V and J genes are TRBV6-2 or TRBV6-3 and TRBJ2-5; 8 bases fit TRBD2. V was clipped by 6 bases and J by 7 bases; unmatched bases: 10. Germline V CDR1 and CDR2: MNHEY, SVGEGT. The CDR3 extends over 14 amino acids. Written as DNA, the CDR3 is TGTGCCAGCAGCCCGACTAGCGCCCCCGGGACCCAGTACTTC. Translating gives CASSPTSAPGTQYF.

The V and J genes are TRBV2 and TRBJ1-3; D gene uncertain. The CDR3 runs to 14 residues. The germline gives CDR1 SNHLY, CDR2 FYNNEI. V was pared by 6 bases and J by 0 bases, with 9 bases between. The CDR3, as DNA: TGTGCCAGCAGATTTAGCGGCTCTGGAAACACCATATATTTT. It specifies CASRFSGSGNTIYF.